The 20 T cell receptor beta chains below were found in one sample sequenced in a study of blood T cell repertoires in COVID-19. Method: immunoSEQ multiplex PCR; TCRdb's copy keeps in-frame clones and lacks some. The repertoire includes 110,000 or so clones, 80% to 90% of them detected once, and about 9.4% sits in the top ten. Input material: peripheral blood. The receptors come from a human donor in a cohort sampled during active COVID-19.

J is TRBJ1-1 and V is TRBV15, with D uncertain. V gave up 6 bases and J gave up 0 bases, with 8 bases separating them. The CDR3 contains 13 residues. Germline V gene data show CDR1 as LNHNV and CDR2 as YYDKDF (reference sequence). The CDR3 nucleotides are TGTGCCACCAGGTTCGCGGTGAACACTGAAGCTTTCTTT. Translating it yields CATRFAVNTEAFF.

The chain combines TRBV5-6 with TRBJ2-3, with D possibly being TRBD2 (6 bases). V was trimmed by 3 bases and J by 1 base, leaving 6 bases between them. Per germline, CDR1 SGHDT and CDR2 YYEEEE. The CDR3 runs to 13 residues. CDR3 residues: CASSWGGTDTQYF. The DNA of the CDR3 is TGTGCCAGCAGCTGGGGGGGCACAGATACGCAGTATTTT.

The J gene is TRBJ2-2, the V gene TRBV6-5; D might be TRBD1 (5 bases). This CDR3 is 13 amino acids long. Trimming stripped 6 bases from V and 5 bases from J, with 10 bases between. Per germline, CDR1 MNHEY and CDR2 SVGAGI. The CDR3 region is CASRGQGTGELFF. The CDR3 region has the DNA TGTGCCAGCAGAGGGCAGGGTACCGGGGAGCTGTTTTTT.

The CDR3 region is CASSLSQNTIYF. The DNA for the CDR3 is TGTGCCAGCAGCTTAAGCCAAAACACCATATATTTT. The V and J genes are TRBV7-8 and TRBJ1-3; D unresolved. Germline CDR1 and CDR2: SGHVS and FQNEAQ. V lost 2 bases to trimming and J lost 6 bases, with 5 bases between them. CDR3 length: 12 residues.

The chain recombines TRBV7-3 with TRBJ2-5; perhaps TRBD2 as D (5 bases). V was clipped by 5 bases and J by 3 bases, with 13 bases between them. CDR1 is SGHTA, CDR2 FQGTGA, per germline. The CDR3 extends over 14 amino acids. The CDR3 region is CASSPSPGEETQYF. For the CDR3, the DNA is TGTGCCAGCAGCCCCTCGCCCGGGGAAGAGACCCAGTACTTC. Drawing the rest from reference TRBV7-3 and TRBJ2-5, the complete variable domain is GAGVSQTPSNKVTEKGKYVELRCDPISGHTALYWYRQSLGQGPEFLIYFQGTGAADDSGLPNDRFFAVRPEGSVSTLKIQRTERGDSAVYLCASSPSPGEETQYFGPGTRLLVL.

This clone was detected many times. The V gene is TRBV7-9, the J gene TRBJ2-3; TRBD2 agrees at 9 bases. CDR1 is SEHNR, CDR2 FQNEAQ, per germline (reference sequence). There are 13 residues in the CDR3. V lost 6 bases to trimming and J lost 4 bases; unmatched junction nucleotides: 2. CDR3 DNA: TGTGCCAGCAGTAGCGGGGGCGCAGATACGCAGTATTTT. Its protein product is CASSSGGADTQYF.

CDR3 region: CAWSSQGTGANVLTF. The CDR3 coding sequence is TGTGCCTGGAGCTCACAGGGCACTGGGGCCAACGTCCTGACTTTC. The chain carries TRBV30 and TRBJ2-6; D possibly corresponds to TRBD1 (6 bases). The CDR3 runs to 15 residues. Trimming shortened V by 3 bases and J by 2 bases, and 11 bases separated the two germline ends. Germline CDR1 is GTSNPN and CDR2 is SVGIG (reference sequence).

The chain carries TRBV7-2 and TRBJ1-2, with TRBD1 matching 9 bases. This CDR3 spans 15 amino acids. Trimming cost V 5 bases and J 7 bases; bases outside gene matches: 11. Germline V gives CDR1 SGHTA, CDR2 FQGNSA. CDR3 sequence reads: CASSPDLTGGGGYTF. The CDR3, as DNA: TGTGCCAGCAGCCCCGATTTGACAGGGGGAGGTGGCTACACCTTC.

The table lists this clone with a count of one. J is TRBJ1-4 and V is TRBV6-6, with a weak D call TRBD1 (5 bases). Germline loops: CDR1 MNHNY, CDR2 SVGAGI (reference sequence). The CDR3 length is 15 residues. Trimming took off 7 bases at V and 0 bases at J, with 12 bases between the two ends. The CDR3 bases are TGTGCCAGCACCCTAGGGACTGCAACTAATGAAAAACTGTTTTTT. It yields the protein CASTLGTATNEKLFF.

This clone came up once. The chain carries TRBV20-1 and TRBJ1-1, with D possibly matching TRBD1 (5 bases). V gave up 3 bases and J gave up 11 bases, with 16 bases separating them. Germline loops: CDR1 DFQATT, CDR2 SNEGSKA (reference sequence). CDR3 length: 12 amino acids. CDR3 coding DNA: TGCAGTGCTAGTGGGCGGGGACCGCGGGCTTTCTTT. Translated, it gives CSASGRGPRAFF.

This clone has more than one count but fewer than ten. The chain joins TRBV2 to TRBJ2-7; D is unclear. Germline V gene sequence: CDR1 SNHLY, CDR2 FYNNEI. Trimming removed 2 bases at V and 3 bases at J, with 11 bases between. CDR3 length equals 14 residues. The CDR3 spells CASSESGRIYEQYF. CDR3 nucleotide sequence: TGTGCCAGCAGTGAATCTGGTAGAATCTACGAGCAGTACTTC.

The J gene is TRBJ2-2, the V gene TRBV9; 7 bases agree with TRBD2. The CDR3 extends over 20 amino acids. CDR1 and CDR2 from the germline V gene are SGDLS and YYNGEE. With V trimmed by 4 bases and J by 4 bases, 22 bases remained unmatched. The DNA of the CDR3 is TGTGCCAGCAGCCCACGAGCTTCACAATCGGCGGGAGAAAGCACCGGGGAGCTGTTTTTT. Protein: CASSPRASQSAGESTGELFF.

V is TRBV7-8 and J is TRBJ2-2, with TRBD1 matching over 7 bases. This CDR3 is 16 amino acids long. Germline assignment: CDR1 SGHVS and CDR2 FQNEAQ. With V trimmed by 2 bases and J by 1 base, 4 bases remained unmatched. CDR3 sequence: CASSLRRQGNTGELFF. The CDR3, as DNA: TGTGCCAGCAGCTTAAGACGACAGGGGAACACCGGGGAGCTGTTTTTT.

CDR3 sequence (DNA): TGTGCCAGCTTGGGGGGTAGGGCTGAAGCTTTCTTT. Translating gives CASLGGRAEAFF. The chain combines TRBV28 with TRBJ1-1; tentatively, D is TRBD1 (5 bases). The CDR3 is 12 residues long. The germline V gene has CDR1 MDHEN and CDR2 SYDVKM. The ends were cut back, 8 bases at V and 6 bases at J, with 13 bases in the middle.

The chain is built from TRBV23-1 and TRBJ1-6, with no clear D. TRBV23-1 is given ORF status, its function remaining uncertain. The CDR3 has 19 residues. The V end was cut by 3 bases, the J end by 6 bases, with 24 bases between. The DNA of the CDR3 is TGCGCCAGCAGTCATTTTTGGTGGGGTCGCGGGGAACTTAATTCACCCCTCCACTTT. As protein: CASSHFWWGRGELNSPLHF.

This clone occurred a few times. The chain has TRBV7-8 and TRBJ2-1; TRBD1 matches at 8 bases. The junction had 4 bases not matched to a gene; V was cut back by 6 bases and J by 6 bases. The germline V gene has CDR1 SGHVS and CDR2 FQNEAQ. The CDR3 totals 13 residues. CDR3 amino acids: CASSTDRVNEQFF. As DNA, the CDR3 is TGTGCCAGCAGTACGGACAGGGTCAATGAGCAGTTCTTC. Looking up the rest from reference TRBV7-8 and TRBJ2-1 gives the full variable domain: GAGVSQSPRYKVAKRGQDVALRCDPISGHVSLFWYQQALGQGPEFLTYFQNEAQLDKSGLPSDRFFAERPEGSVSTLKIQRTQQEDSAVYLCASSTDRVNEQFFGPGTRLTVL.

This CDR3 reads CASSRGLADQETQYF. The CDR3 nucleotides read TGTGCCAGCAGTAGGGGACTAGCGGACCAAGAGACCCAGTACTTC. The V call is TRBV6-6, the J call TRBJ2-5; 11 bases are shared with TRBD2. V trimming: 5 bases; J trimming: 0 bases; junction bases outside the gene matches: 2. The CDR3 extends over 15 amino acids. Germline V lookup: CDR1 MNHNY, CDR2 SVGAGI (reference sequence).

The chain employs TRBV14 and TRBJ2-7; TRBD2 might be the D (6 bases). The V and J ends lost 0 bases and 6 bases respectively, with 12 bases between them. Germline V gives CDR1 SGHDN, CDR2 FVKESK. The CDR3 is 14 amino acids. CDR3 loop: CASSQDAGRAEQYF. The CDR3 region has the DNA TGTGCCAGCAGCCAAGATGCGGGGAGAGCCGAGCAGTACTTC.

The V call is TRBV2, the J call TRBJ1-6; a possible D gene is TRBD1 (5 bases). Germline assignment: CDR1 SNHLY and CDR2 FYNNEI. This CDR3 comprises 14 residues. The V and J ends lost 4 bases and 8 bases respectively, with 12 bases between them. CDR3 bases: TGTGCCAGCAGTGGGTGGAGGGGTGATTCACCCCTCCACTTT. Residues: CASSGWRGDSPLHF.

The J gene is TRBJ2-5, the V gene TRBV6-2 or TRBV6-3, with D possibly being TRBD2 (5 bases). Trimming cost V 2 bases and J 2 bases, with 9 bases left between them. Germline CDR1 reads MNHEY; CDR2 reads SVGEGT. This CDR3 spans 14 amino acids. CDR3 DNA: TGTGCCAGCAGTTACGCGGGCTGGCAAGAGACCCAGTACTTC. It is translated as CASSYAGWQETQYF.